Each of the 14 T cell receptor beta chains below was sequenced from the same sample in a study of shared clonotypes between healthy human individuals. Here immunoSEQ multiplex PCR was the method, and the copy in TCRdb shows in-frame clones only, minus some. The sample consists of under 2,500,000 clones, approximately 94% of them appearing once. The sequenced material came from naive CD4+ T cells sorted from blood. Regarding subset: CD45RA+ positively selected. All receptors come from a man younger than 35 in good health.

The chain is built from TRBV19 and TRBJ1-2, with D perhaps TRBD1 (5 bases). The germline V gene encodes CDR1 LNHDA and CDR2 SQIVND (reference sequence). V lost 5 bases to trimming and J lost 3 bases, with 13 bases between them. CDR3 length equals 14 residues. CDR3 region: CASSSLDSHYGYTF. The CDR3 DNA sequence: TGTGCCAGTAGTTCCCTTGACAGCCACTATGGCTACACCTTC. The whole variable domain, remainder taken from reference TRBV19 and TRBJ1-2, is DGGITQSPKYLFRKEGQNVTLSCEQNLNHDAMYWYRQDPGQGLRLIYYSQIVNDFQKGDIAEGYSVSREKKESFPLTVTSAQKNPTAFYLCASSSLDSHYGYTFGSGTRLTVV.

CDR3 loop: CASSYQGNSYEQYF. The DNA for the CDR3 is TGTGCCAGCAGTTATCAAGGGAATAGCTACGAGCAGTACTTC. This chain joins TRBV6-1 and TRBJ2-7; D call uncertain. The CDR3 has 14 amino acids. Trimming removed 5 bases from V and 3 bases from J, with 14 bases in between. Per germline, CDR1 MNHNS and CDR2 SASEGT.

The J gene is TRBJ1-2, the V gene TRBV25-1; D unresolved. The CDR3 length is 15 residues. In germline, CDR1 is MGHDK, CDR2 SYGVNS. V was clipped by 3 bases and J by 4 bases, with 15 bases between them. As DNA, the CDR3 is TGTGCCAGCAGTGATCCCGCCCGGAGGGCCTATGGCTACACCTTC. Translating gives CASSDPARRAYGYTF.

V gene TRBV19 combines with J gene TRBJ1-2, with 9 bases that match TRBD1. This CDR3 contains 14 residues. J was trimmed by 3 bases and V by 10 bases; bases with no gene match: 9. From germline, CDR1 is LNHDA and CDR2 SQIVND (reference sequence). CDR3 coding DNA: TGTGCCACCCGGAAACAGGGGGCCGACTATGGCTACACCTTC. Residues: CATRKQGADYGYTF.

The V gene is TRBV27, the J gene TRBJ2-7; D is uncertain. The germline V gene has CDR1 MNHEY and CDR2 SMNVEV (reference sequence). V dropped 5 bases and J dropped 10 bases, with 6 bases sitting between them. This CDR3 is built from 9 residues. The CDR3 loop is CASSPPQYF. CDR3 DNA: TGTGCCAGCAGTCCCCCCCAGTACTTC.

The chain carries TRBV4-1 and TRBJ2-3; 7 nucleotides line up with TRBD1. Germline V lookup: CDR1 MGHRA, CDR2 YSYEKL. The CDR3 spans 16 residues. Unmatched junction bases numbered 8, after V lost 1 base and J lost 4 bases. CDR3 loop: CASSQGRQGMPDTQYF. In DNA, the CDR3 is TGCGCCAGCAGCCAAGGCCGACAGGGAATGCCAGATACGCAGTATTTT.

The V and J genes are TRBV7-2 and TRBJ2-2; D gene ambiguous. This CDR3 is 16 amino acids long. V lost 6 bases to trimming and J lost 5 bases, with 19 bases between them. CDR1 is SGHTA, CDR2 FQGNSA, per germline. In DNA, the CDR3 is TGTGCCAGCAGGAACCCCGGCCTCGAATCTACCGGGGAGCTGTTTTTT. Translating gives CASRNPGLESTGELFF.

This clone was seen only once. The genes are TRBV4-1 and TRBJ1-6; possible D gene TRBD1, 6 bases. This CDR3 region has 16 residues. Trimming stripped 0 bases from V and 7 bases from J, with 13 bases between. Germline CDR1 MGHRA, CDR2 YSYEKL. CDR3 protein: CASSQDGGGQNSPLHF. The CDR3, as DNA: TGCGCCAGCAGCCAAGACGGGGGGGGGCAAAATTCACCCCTCCACTTT.

This CDR3 reads CASSLVGEAYNEQFF. The CDR3 coding sequence is TGCGCCAGCAGCTTGGTCGGGGAGGCCTACAATGAGCAGTTCTTC. V is TRBV5-1 and J is TRBJ2-1, with a tentative D call TRBD2 (6 bases). The CDR3 runs 15 residues. Germline V lookup: CDR1 SGHRS, CDR2 YFSETQ. Trimming cost V 0 bases and J 2 bases, with 9 bases left between them.

This clone appeared a single time. This rearrangement joins TRBV18 to TRBJ2-2; possibly TRBD2 for D (5 bases). With 4 bases removed from V and 4 bases from J, the gap between germline ends came to 13 bases. The germline V gene has CDR1 KGHSH and CDR2 LQKENI. This CDR3 comprises 15 residues. The CDR3 loop is CASSRIREGTGELFF. DNA for the CDR3: TGTGCCAGCTCACGAATAAGAGAGGGCACCGGGGAGCTGTTTTTT. Complete variable domain (other parts from reference TRBV18 and TRBJ2-2): NAGVMQNPRHLVRRRGQEARLRCSPMKGHSHVYWYRQLPEEGLKFMVYLQKENIIDESGMPKERFSAEFPKEGPSILRIQQVVRGDSAAYFCASSRIREGTGELFFGEGSRLTVL.

J is TRBJ1-5 and V is TRBV19, with D possibly TRBD1 on 5 matching bases. In germline, CDR1 is LNHDA, CDR2 SQIVND (reference sequence). V was cut by 4 bases and J by 0 bases, with 22 bases left in between. The CDR3 contains 19 residues. CDR3: CASSTSTGQRAHSNQPQHF. The CDR3, as DNA: TGTGCCAGTAGTACCAGCACGGGGCAGAGAGCGCATAGCAATCAGCCCCAGCATTTT.

The chain combines TRBV6-1 with TRBJ1-1; D remains ambiguous. The V end was cut by 6 bases, the J end by 3 bases, with 14 bases between. This CDR3 contains 14 residues. The germline gives CDR1 MNHNS, CDR2 SASEGT. CDR3 amino acids: CASRIRPLDTEAFF. CDR3 nucleotides: TGTGCCAGCAGAATTAGACCCCTGGACACTGAAGCTTTCTTT.

The rearrangement joins TRBV10-3 to TRBJ2-7; D is possibly TRBD1 (6 bases). The CDR3 sequence is 11 residues long. The germline gives CDR1 ENHRY, CDR2 SYGVKD. V was cut by 4 bases and J by 7 bases, with 8 bases left in between. CDR3 sequence: CAISVRGEQYF. CDR3 DNA: TGTGCCATCAGTGTCAGGGGAGAGCAGTACTTC.

This rearrangement joins TRBV6-6 to TRBJ1-1; the D gene is possibly TRBD1 (5 bases). The CDR3 loop spans 11 amino acids. Trimming cost V 8 bases and J 4 bases, with 8 bases left between them. The germline gives CDR1 MNHNY, CDR2 SVGAGI (reference sequence). CDR3 nucleotides: TGTGCCAGCCCCGGGGGCACTGAAGCTTTCTTT. This sequence encodes CASPGGTEAFF.